The rows below give T cell receptor beta chains drawn from one sample of a study of T cell responses to AZD1222 COVID-19 vaccine. Here immunoSEQ multiplex PCR was the method, and the copy in TCRdb shows in-frame clones only, minus some. This sample carries around 100,000 clones, 88% of them seen once, and the ten largest clones take more than 1.5%. Material: peripheral blood, obtained on day 0 of AZD1222 vaccination. Receptor source: an adult in good health. Each CDR3 is given with its conserved first and last residue. The order of the fields is J gene, D gene, V gene, clone size, CDR3 DNA, CDR3 protein. D genes are given only for firm matches. Clone sizes are given selectively: once, few, many, or a class where the clone is expanded.

j_call: TRBJ1-1
d_call: TRBD1
v_call: TRBV3-1/TRBV3-2
clone_size: .
cdr3_nt: TGTGCCAGCAGCCAAGATCAGGGGGGGGTTAACACTGAAGCTTTCTTT
cdr3_aa: CASSQDQGGVNTEAFF

j_call: TRBJ1-3
d_call: .
v_call: TRBV28
clone_size: .
cdr3_nt: TGTGCCAGCAGCTCGCCGGAACTAGACCTCTCTGGAAACACCATATATTTT
cdr3_aa: CASSSPELDLSGNTIYF

j_call: TRBJ2-7
d_call: TRBD2
v_call: TRBV7-2
clone_size: few
cdr3_nt: TGTGCCAGCAGCTCTAGGACTAGCGGGTCACCCTCCTACGAGCAGTACTTC
cdr3_aa: CASSSRTSGSPSYEQYF

j_call: TRBJ2-1
d_call: TRBD2
v_call: TRBV30
clone_size: .
cdr3_nt: TGTGCCTGGAGCAGAGGGACTAGCGGTGTTAACAATGAGCAGTTCTTC
cdr3_aa: CAWSRGTSGVNNEQFF

j_call: TRBJ1-2
d_call: .
v_call: TRBV5-1
clone_size: .
cdr3_nt: TGCGCCAGCAGCTTAGGACAGCGGAGTGGCTACACCTTC
cdr3_aa: CASSLGQRSGYTF

j_call: TRBJ1-2
d_call: .
v_call: TRBV29-1
clone_size: .
cdr3_nt: TGCAGCGTTGAAGGTCAGCAGGGATGGAATGGCTACACCTTC
cdr3_aa: CSVEGQQGWNGYTF

j_call: TRBJ2-1
d_call: .
v_call: TRBV18
clone_size: few
cdr3_nt: TGTGCCAGCTCACCAACCCACCCTAACAATGAGCAGTTCTTC
cdr3_aa: CASSPTHPNNEQFF

j_call: TRBJ1-5
d_call: TRBD1
v_call: TRBV19
clone_size: .
cdr3_nt: TGTGCCGCGGGGACAGGGTTCGGGTATAGCAATCAGCCCCAGCATTTT
cdr3_aa: CAAGTGFGYSNQPQHF

j_call: TRBJ1-4
d_call: TRBD1
v_call: TRBV3-1/TRBV3-2
clone_size: .
cdr3_nt: TGTGCCAGTCACGGGGGACAGGGGGCGCGGGGTGAAAAACTGTTTTTT
cdr3_aa: CASHGGQGARGEKLFF

j_call: TRBJ1-4
d_call: TRBD1
v_call: TRBV30
clone_size: .
cdr3_nt: TGTGCCTGGGGTCCAGGGGGGACTAATGAAAAACTGTTTTTT
cdr3_aa: CAWGPGGTNEKLFF

j_call: TRBJ1-2
d_call: .
v_call: TRBV18
clone_size: .
cdr3_nt: TGTGCCAGCTCCGACAGCCTAAACTATGGCTACACCTTC
cdr3_aa: CASSDSLNYGYTF

j_call: TRBJ2-1
d_call: .
v_call: TRBV24-1
clone_size: .
cdr3_nt: TGTGCCACCAGTCTAAGGGGGTTTTCCGCTGCCGGCGTAAATGAGCAGTTCTTC
cdr3_aa: CATSLRGFSAAGVNEQFF

j_call: TRBJ2-2
d_call: .
v_call: TRBV18
clone_size: once
cdr3_nt: TGTGCCAGCTCACCCATGGGCCCCTCTAAGGTCGGAAACACCGGGGAGCTGTTTTTT
cdr3_aa: CASSPMGPSKVGNTGELFF

j_call: TRBJ1-1
d_call: .
v_call: TRBV6-5
clone_size: once
cdr3_nt: TGTGCCAGCAGTTACGGGCAAGAGAACACTGAAGCTTTCTTT
cdr3_aa: CASSYGQENTEAFF

j_call: TRBJ1-1
d_call: .
v_call: TRBV6-6
clone_size: .
cdr3_nt: TGTGCCAGCAGCCCCGCCGGGGGGGTGAACACTGAAGCTTTCTTT
cdr3_aa: CASSPAGGVNTEAFF

j_call: TRBJ2-7
d_call: TRBD2
v_call: TRBV10-3
clone_size: .
cdr3_nt: TGTGCCATCAGTGAAGCGGGAGCCACCTACGAGCAGTACTTC
cdr3_aa: CAISEAGATYEQYF

j_call: TRBJ1-1
d_call: .
v_call: TRBV11-2
clone_size: .
cdr3_nt: TGTGCCAGCAGCTTAGGAGGGTGGACTGAAGCTTTCTTT
cdr3_aa: CASSLGGWTEAFF

j_call: TRBJ1-5
d_call: TRBD1
v_call: TRBV28
clone_size: .
cdr3_nt: TGTGCCAGCAGTCTAGGGACAGGGCGAGCCCATCAGCCCCAGCATTTT
cdr3_aa: CASSLGTGRAHQPQHF